This is a list of T cell receptor beta chains from one sample in a study of shared clonotypes between healthy human individuals. Sequencing was performed with immunoSEQ multiplex PCR; in TCRdb, only in-frame clones are kept and a portion is missing. This sample has around 2.5 million clones, with more than 85% found just once. Source material: naive CD4+ T cells from PBMCs. The receptors stem from a man between 18 and 29 years old in good health. Some clones in this sample may be carry-over from other donors' samples. Each CDR3 is given with its conserved first and last residue. The D gene is left open where the match is weak. The size field is filled for only some rows; it gives once, few, many or a size class.

d_gene	v_gene	j_gene	abundance	CDR3aa	CDR3nt
TRBD1	TRBV4-1	TRBJ2-1	NA	CASSQGQGSYNEQFF	TGCGCCAGCAGCCAGGGACAGGGGTCCTACAATGAGCAGTTCTTC
NA	TRBV27	TRBJ2-3	NA	CASKPLRLGVADTQYF	TGTGCCAGTAAACCCCTGAGACTAGGAGTGGCAGATACGCAGTATTTT
NA	TRBV4-1	TRBJ2-7	NA	CASSQDRGGYYEQYF	TGCGCCAGCAGCCAAGATCGAGGAGGTTACTACGAGCAGTACTTC
NA	TRBV30	TRBJ1-5	NA	CAWSQGGNQPQHF	TGTGCCTGGAGTCAAGGGGGCAATCAGCCCCAGCATTTT
NA	TRBV7-3	TRBJ2-3	once	CASSLTSRGTDTQYF	TGTGCCAGCAGCTTAACTAGCCGAGGCACAGATACGCAGTATTTT
TRBD2	TRBV6-5	TRBJ2-7	NA	CASRTSGAYEQYF	TGTGCCAGCAGAACTAGCGGGGCCTACGAGCAGTACTTC
NA	TRBV30	TRBJ1-5	NA	CAFTLDSQNEPQHF	TGTGCCTTCACCCTGGACAGCCAAAATGAGCCCCAGCATTTT
NA	TRBV27	TRBJ2-6	NA	CASSPQGSGANVLTF	TGTGCCAGCAGTCCCCAGGGATCCGGGGCCAACGTCCTGACTTTC
TRBD2	TRBV5-8	TRBJ2-5	once	CASSTGTSGRAEETQYF	TGTGCCAGCAGCACAGGGACTAGCGGGAGGGCCGAAGAGACCCAGTACTTC
NA	TRBV5-1	TRBJ2-7	once	CASSLVGQFYEQYF	TGCGCCAGCAGCTTGGTAGGACAATTCTACGAGCAGTACTTC
NA	TRBV7-6	TRBJ2-5	NA	CASSLGGLETQYF	TGTGCCAGCAGCTTAGGGGGTTTGGAGACCCAGTACTTC
TRBD1	TRBV28	TRBJ2-1	NA	CASYGTANNEQFF	TGTGCCAGCTACGGGACAGCAAACAATGAGCAGTTCTTC
NA	TRBV30	TRBJ2-3	once	CAWSVEDTQYF	TGTGCCTGGAGTGTTGAAGATACGCAGTATTTT
TRBD2	TRBV27	TRBJ2-2	NA	CASSQRVTSGTTGELFF	TGTGCCAGCAGTCAACGGGTAACTAGCGGAACTACCGGGGAGCTGTTTTTT
NA	TRBV6-5	TRBJ2-7	NA	CASSYGTIPNYEQYF	TGTGCCAGCAGTTACGGTACGATACCTAACTACGAGCAGTACTTC
TRBD1	TRBV4-1	TRBJ1-4	NA	CASSQGDKGTTGGHEKLFF	TGCGCCAGCAGCCAAGGGGATAAGGGAACGACAGGGGGCCATGAAAAACTGTTTTTT
TRBD2	TRBV5-1	TRBJ2-7	NA	CASSPTSGMYGGQYF	TGCGCCAGCAGCCCTACTAGCGGGATGTATGGGGGGCAGTACTTC
TRBD2	TRBV7-8	TRBJ2-5	once	CASTLPPGLAGGTQYF	TGTGCCAGCACCCTTCCACCGGGACTGGCGGGGGGGACCCAGTACTTC
NA	TRBV7-3	TRBJ2-6	NA	CASSLRQTSGANVLTF	TGTGCCAGCAGCTTAAGGCAGACATCTGGGGCCAACGTCCTGACTTTC
TRBD1	TRBV2	TRBJ1-2	NA	CASSEAPGDRGPGTF	TGTGCCAGCAGTGAAGCGCCCGGGGACAGGGGGCCAGGCACCTTC
NA	TRBV28	TRBJ2-7	NA	CASSFGPTSYEQYF	TGTGCCAGCAGTTTCGGACCGACGAGCTACGAGCAGTACTTC
TRBD1	TRBV12-5	TRBJ1-2	NA	CASGWETGSYGYTF	TGTGCTAGTGGTTGGGAGACAGGGTCCTATGGCTACACCTTC
NA	TRBV4-1	TRBJ2-1	once	CASSRSLTQPYNEQFF	TGCGCCAGCAGCCGGTCACTAACCCAACCCTACAATGAGCAGTTCTTC
NA	TRBV28	TRBJ1-2	NA	CASSFGIIYGYTF	TGTGCCAGCAGTTTTGGAATCATCTATGGCTACACCTTC
NA	TRBV6-5	TRBJ1-1	few	CASSNQGGEAFF	TGTGCCAGCAGTAATCAGGGTGGTGAAGCTTTCTTT
TRBD2	TRBV2	TRBJ2-7	NA	CASRARAGPSYEQYF	TGTGCCAGCAGGGCCCGAGCGGGACCCTCCTACGAGCAGTACTTC